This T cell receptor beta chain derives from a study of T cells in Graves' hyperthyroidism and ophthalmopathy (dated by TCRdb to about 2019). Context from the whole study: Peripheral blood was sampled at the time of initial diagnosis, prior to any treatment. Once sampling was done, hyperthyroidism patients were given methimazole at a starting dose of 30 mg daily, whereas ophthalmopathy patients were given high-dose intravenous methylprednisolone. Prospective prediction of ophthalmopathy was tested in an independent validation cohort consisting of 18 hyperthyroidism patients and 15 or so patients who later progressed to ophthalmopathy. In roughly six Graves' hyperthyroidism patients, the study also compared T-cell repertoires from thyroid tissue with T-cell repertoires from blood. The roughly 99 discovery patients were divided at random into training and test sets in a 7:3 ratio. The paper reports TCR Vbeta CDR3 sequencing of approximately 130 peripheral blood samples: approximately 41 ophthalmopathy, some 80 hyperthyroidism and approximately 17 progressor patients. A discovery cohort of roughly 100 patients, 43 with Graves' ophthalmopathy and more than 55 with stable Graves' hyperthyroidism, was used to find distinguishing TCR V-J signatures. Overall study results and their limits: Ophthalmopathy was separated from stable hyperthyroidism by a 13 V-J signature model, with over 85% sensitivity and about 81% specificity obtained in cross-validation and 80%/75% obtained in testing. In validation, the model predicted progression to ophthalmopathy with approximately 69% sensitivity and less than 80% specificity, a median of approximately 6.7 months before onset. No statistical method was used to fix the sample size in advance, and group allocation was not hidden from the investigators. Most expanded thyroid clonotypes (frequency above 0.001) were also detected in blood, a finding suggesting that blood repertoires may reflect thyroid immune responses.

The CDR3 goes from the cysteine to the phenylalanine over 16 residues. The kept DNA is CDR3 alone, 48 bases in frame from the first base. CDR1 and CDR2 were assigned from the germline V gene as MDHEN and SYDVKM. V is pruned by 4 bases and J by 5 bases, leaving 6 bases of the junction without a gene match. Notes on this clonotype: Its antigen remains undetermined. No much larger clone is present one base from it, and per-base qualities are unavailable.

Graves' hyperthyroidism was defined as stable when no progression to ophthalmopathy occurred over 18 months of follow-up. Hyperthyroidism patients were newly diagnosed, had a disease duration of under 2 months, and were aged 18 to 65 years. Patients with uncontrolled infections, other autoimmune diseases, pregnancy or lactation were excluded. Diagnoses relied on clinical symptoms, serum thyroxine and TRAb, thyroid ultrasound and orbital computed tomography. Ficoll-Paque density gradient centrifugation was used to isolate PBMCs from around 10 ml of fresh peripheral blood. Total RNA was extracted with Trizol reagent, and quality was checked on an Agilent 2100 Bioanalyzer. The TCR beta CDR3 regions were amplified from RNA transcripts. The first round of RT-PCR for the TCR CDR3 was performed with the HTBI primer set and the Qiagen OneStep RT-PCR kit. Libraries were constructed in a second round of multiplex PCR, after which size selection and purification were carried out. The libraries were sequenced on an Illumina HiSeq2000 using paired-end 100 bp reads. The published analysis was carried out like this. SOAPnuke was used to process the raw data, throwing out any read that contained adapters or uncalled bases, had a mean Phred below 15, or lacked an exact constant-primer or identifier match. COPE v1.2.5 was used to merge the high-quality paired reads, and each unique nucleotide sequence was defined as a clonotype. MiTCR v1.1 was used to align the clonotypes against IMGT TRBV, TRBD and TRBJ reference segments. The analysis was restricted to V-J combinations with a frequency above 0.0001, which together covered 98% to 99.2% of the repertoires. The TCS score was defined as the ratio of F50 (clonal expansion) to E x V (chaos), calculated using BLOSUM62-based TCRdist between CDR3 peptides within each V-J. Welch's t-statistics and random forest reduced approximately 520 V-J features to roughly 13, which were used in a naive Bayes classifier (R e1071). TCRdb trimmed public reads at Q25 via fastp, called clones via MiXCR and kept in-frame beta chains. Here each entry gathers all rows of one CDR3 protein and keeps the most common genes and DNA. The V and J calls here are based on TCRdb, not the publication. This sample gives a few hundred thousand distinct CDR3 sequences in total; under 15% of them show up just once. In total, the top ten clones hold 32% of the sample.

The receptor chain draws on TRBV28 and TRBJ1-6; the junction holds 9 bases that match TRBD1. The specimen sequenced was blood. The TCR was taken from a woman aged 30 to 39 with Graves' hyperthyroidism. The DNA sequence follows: TGTGCCAGCAGTTCGACCGGGACAGGGCATAATTCACCCCTCCACTTT. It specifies CASSSTGTGHNSPLHF.